A single sample is the source of the 32 T cell receptor beta chains below, sequenced in a study of T-cell memory formation after mild COVID-19. TCRdb fed the 5' RACE reads into MiXCR, producing one record per CDR3 protein. Among 450,000 or so distinct CDR3 sequences listed, 20% were seen once. The source material was PBMCs or a T cell subset sorted from them (not recorded which). These receptors originate from an adult woman who had mild COVID-19 (a few samples of this study predate the infection). Cell type and time point are not known.

This chain links TRBV7-3 with TRBJ2-2; TRBD1 agrees at 8 bases. The CDR3 runs 15 residues. The junction had 8 bases not matched to a gene; V was cut back by 5 bases and J by 6 bases. From germline, CDR1 is SGHTA and CDR2 FQGTGA. The CDR3 is CASSRVTGVAGELFF. The CDR3, as DNA: TGTGCCAGCAGCCGGGTGACAGGGGTGGCCGGGGAGCTGTTTTTT.

This clonotype was seen many times. V gene TRBV7-2 combines with J gene TRBJ2-1; 11 nucleotides align to TRBD1. The V segment lost 2 bases and the J segment 6 bases; nucleotides outside the gene matches: 6. Germline V gene lookup returns CDR1 SGHTA and CDR2 FQGNSA. CDR3 length equals 16 residues. The CDR3 here is CASSLKPGQGGNEQFF. The CDR3 DNA follows: TGTGCCAGCAGCTTAAAACCGGGACAGGGGGGCAATGAGCAGTTCTTC.

This clonotype was picked up many times. The rearrangement links TRBV6-2 or TRBV6-3 to TRBJ1-4, with 9 bases identical to TRBD1. After removal of 5 bases from V and 7 bases from J, the junction contained 11 bases not matched to a gene. This CDR3 contains 16 residues. Germline assignment: CDR1 MNHEY and CDR2 SVGEGT. CDR3 DNA: TGTGCCAGCAGTACCCAACAGGGGGCGCGAGGTGAAAAACTGTTTTTT. Its protein is CASSTQQGARGEKLFF.

This clonotype turned up a few times. This sequence joins TRBV9 and TRBJ2-1; maybe TRBD2 (6 bases). The CDR3 sequence is 15 residues long. Germline loops: CDR1 SGDLS, CDR2 YYNGEE. With 3 bases removed from V and 2 bases from J, the gap between germline ends came to 12 bases. The CDR3 DNA reads TGTGCCAGCAGCGAGGGACTCGCGACCTACAATGAGCAGTTCTTC. Its translation is CASSEGLATYNEQFF.

The chain links TRBV6-5 to TRBJ1-2; 8 nucleotides line up with TRBD1. Trimming took 4 bases from V and 11 from J; bases not matched to a gene: 9. This CDR3 comprises 13 residues. CDR1 MNHEY and CDR2 SVGAGI come from the germline V gene. The CDR3 region is CASSSLTGQGYTF. As DNA, the CDR3 is TGTGCCAGCAGTTCCCTCACAGGACAGGGTTACACCTTC.

CDR3 nucleotide sequence: TGTGCCTGGATTGGCGGTCTAAAAGGGGGACAAGAGACCCAGTACTTC. Translated: CAWIGGLKGGQETQYF. The chain recombines TRBV30 with TRBJ2-5; maybe TRBD1 (6 bases). The germline gives CDR1 GTSNPN, CDR2 SVGIG (reference sequence). CDR3 length: 16 residues. Trimming left V 4 bases short and J 2 bases short, with 20 bases between. Full variable domain (outside the CDR3, taken from reference TRBV30 and TRBJ2-5): SQTIHQWPATLVQPVGSPLSLECTVEGTSNPNLYWYRQAAGRGLQLLFYSVGIGQISSEVPQNLSASRPQDRQFILSSKKLLLSDSGFYLCAWIGGLKGGQETQYFGPGTRLLVL.

This clonotype came up a few times. The chain recombines TRBV6-1 with TRBJ2-3; TRBD2 matches at 7 bases. Germline trimming cut 2 bases from V and 4 bases from J; bases unmatched to any gene: 6. The germline V gene encodes CDR1 MNHNS and CDR2 SASEGT. CDR3 length: 15 amino acids. The CDR3 loop reads CASSESAGRADTQYF. The DNA of the CDR3 is TGTGCCAGCAGTGAATCGGCAGGGAGGGCAGATACGCAGTATTTT.

V is TRBV7-2 and J is TRBJ2-3; 10 positions match TRBD2. Unmatched junction bases numbered 7, after V lost 1 base and J lost 0 bases. This CDR3 has 18 amino acids. The germline V gene encodes CDR1 SGHTA and CDR2 FQGNSA. The CDR3, as DNA: TGTGCCAGCAGCTTAGTTCTAGCGGGAGAGTATAGCACAGATACGCAGTATTTT. Amino acid sequence: CASSLVLAGEYSTDTQYF.

The chain's CDR3 is CASSSLTLMNTGELFF. The CDR3 DNA is TGTGCCAGCAGCTCACTGACACTCATGAACACCGGGGAGCTGTTTTTT. V usage is TRBV7-9 and J usage is TRBJ2-2, with D unresolved. Per germline, CDR1 SEHNR and CDR2 FQNEAQ (reference sequence). The germline V and J ends were trimmed by 4 bases and 1 base, with 13 bases remaining between them. This CDR3 has 16 amino acids. The variable domain in full, with the rest retrieved from reference TRBV7-9 and TRBJ2-2, is DTGVSQNPRHKITKRGQNVTFRCDPISEHNRLYWYRQTLGQGPEFLTYFQNEAQLEKSRLLSDRFSAERPKGSFSTLEIQRTEQGDSAMYLCASSSLTLMNTGELFFGEGSRLTVL.

There are a few counts of this clonotype. The genes are TRBV7-2 and TRBJ2-1; perhaps TRBD1 as D (5 bases). The CDR3 consists of 16 residues. Germline-derived CDR1 and CDR2 are SGHTA and FQGNSA. Trimming removed 1 base from V and 3 bases from J, with 13 bases in between. The CDR3, as DNA: TGTGCCAGCAGCTTAGTGTGGCTTCAGGGCTACAATGAGCAGTTCTTC. Protein: CASSLVWLQGYNEQFF. Variable domain in full (rest from reference TRBV7-2 and TRBJ2-1): GAGVSQSPSNKVTEKGKDVELRCDPISGHTALYWYRQSLGQGLEFLIYFQGNSAPDKSGLPSDRFSAERTGGSVSTLTIQRTQQEDSAVYLCASSLVWLQGYNEQFFGPGTRLTVL.

This sequence joins TRBV15 and TRBJ2-7; no reliable D call. The CDR3 covers 13 residues. Trimming took 6 bases from V and 4 from J, leaving 13 bases between them. The germline CDR1 and CDR2 sequences are LNHNV and YYDKDF (reference sequence). The chain's CDR3 is CATSIALGYEQYF. In DNA, the CDR3 is TGTGCCACCAGTATAGCCCTTGGGTACGAGCAGTACTTC.

The chain employs TRBV7-2 and TRBJ2-3, with TRBD2 identical over 7 bases. The CDR3 length is 17 residues. With 5 bases clipped from V and 5 bases from J, the junction kept 16 bases outside the gene matches. Per the germline V gene, CDR1 is SGHTA and CDR2 is FQGNSA. The CDR3 here is CASSQYASRSGIDTQYF. The CDR3 DNA follows: TGTGCCAGCAGCCAATACGCCTCAAGGAGCGGGATAGATACGCAGTATTTT.

This clonotype has only a few counts. The rearrangement links TRBV7-2 to TRBJ1-2; D is possibly TRBD1 (5 bases). V was pared by 5 bases and J by 4 bases, with 14 bases between. Germline lookup yields CDR1 SGHTA and CDR2 FQGNSA. The CDR3 runs to 14 residues. The CDR3 region has the DNA TGTGCCAGCAGCCCAGGGAGTAGCGGCTATGGCTACACCTTC. It encodes CASSPGSSGYGYTF.

This clonotype has at least ten counts. The V call is TRBV6-4, the J call TRBJ2-1; 10 bases line up with TRBD1. Unmatched junction bases numbered 6, after V lost 6 bases and J lost 7 bases. The germline gives CDR1 MRHNA, CDR2 SNTAGT. CDR3 length equals 14 residues. In DNA form, the CDR3 reads TGTGCCAGCAGAGAAGGGACAGGGGCGAATGAGCAGTTCTTC. Protein product: CASREGTGANEQFF.

The chain couples TRBV29-1 to TRBJ1-1; D is unclear. The CDR3 is 14 residues long. V was clipped by 2 bases and J by 0 bases, with 10 bases between them. Germline CDR1 and CDR2: SQVTM and ANQGSEA. CDR3 sequence (DNA): TGCAGCGTTGAAAATCTGGGGATGAACACTGAAGCTTTCTTT. This translates into CSVENLGMNTEAFF.

CDR3 in amino acids: CASSRGQGVGETQYF. CDR3 DNA sequence: TGTGCCAGCTCACGAGGACAGGGAGTTGGGGAGACCCAGTACTTC. V usage is TRBV18 and J usage is TRBJ2-5, with 8 nucleotides matching TRBD1. The trim removed 4 bases at V and 5 bases at J, leaving 9 bases unmatched. The CDR3 length is 15 residues. Germline V lookup: CDR1 KGHSH, CDR2 LQKENI.

The table lists this clonotype with a few counts. The V and J genes are TRBV12-3 or TRBV12-4 and TRBJ2-3, with D perhaps matching TRBD1 (6 bases). CDR3 length equals 20 residues. Trimming stripped 5 bases from V and 6 bases from J, with 33 bases between. The CDR3 DNA is TGTGCCAGCAGTCTCCAGGGGCGGTCGAAAGGAAAAACGGAGCGGGATACGCAGTATTTT. It translates to CASSLQGRSKGKTERDTQYF.

The chain is built from TRBV5-6 and TRBJ1-5; D uncertain. The CDR3 has 13 residues. The V and J ends lost 5 bases and 4 bases respectively, with 10 bases between them. CDR1 and CDR2 from the germline V gene are SGHDT and YYEEEE. CDR3 DNA: TGTGCCAGCAGTTCCAGGAAGAATCAGCCCCAGCATTTT. Its translation: CASSSRKNQPQHF.

The gene calls are TRBV5-4 and TRBJ1-1, with D unclear. Germline CDR1 is SGHNT and CDR2 is YYREEE (reference sequence). The CDR3 is 14 amino acids. Deletions cut 5 bases from V and 2 bases from J, with 13 bases between. CDR3: CASREEKVNTEAFF. The CDR3 DNA is TGTGCCAGCAGGGAGGAGAAAGTTAACACTGAAGCTTTCTTT.

The chain links TRBV7-2 to TRBJ1-6; tentatively, D is TRBD1 (6 bases). Germline V gene lookup returns CDR1 SGHTA and CDR2 FQGNSA. Trimming took off 5 bases at V and 10 bases at J, with 21 bases between the two ends. The CDR3 extends over 16 amino acids. Here the CDR3 reads CASSPSGGRQTSPLHF. The CDR3 DNA reads as TGTGCCAGCAGCCCAAGTGGGGGCCGGCAAACGTCACCCCTCCACTTT.

This clonotype was seen a single time. V gene TRBV7-6 combines with J gene TRBJ1-3; 9 positions match TRBD1. Germline CDR1 is SGHVS and CDR2 is FNYEAQ. This CDR3 region has 15 residues. With 5 bases clipped from V and 4 bases from J, the junction kept 6 bases outside the gene matches. This CDR3 is CASSETGGNGNTIYF. The CDR3 bases are TGTGCCAGCAGCGAAACAGGGGGCAACGGAAACACCATATATTTT.

This chain uses TRBV7-3 with TRBJ1-1, with D perhaps TRBD1 (6 bases). The CDR3 length is 13 residues. V was trimmed by 5 bases and J by 5 bases, leaving 12 bases between them. Germline V lookup: CDR1 SGHTA, CDR2 FQGTGA. CDR3 sequence: CASSLDSGTEAFF. CDR3 nucleotide sequence: TGTGCCAGCAGCCTGGACAGCGGGACTGAAGCTTTCTTT.

The chain joins TRBV11-3 to TRBJ2-1, with 11 bases aligning to TRBD2. The CDR3 is made up of 13 amino acids. With 5 bases clipped from V and 6 bases from J, the junction kept 0 bases outside the gene matches. Looked up from germline, CDR1 is SGHNT and CDR2 is YENEEA. In nucleotides, the CDR3 is TGTGCCAGCAGCGGGACTAGCGGCAATGAGCAGTTCTTC. It yields the protein CASSGTSGNEQFF. Supplemented by reference TRBV11-3 and TRBJ2-1, the full variable domain reads EAGVVQSPRYKIIEKKQPVAFWCNPISGHNTLYWYLQNLGQGPELLIRYENEEAVDDSQLPKDRFSAERLKGVDSTLKIQPAELGDSAVYLCASSGTSGNEQFFGPGTRLTVL.

This chain links TRBV24-1 with TRBJ2-2; 9 positions match TRBD1. This CDR3 has 17 amino acids. CDR1 is KGHDR, CDR2 SFDVKD, per germline. Trimming removed 7 bases from V and 5 bases from J; junction bases left unmatched: 13. The DNA for the CDR3 is TGTGCCACCAGCAAATCGGGACAGGGCTTTAGTACCGGGGAGCTGTTTTTT. Translating it yields CATSKSGQGFSTGELFF.

This clonotype was counted only a few times. The rearrangement links TRBV2 to TRBJ1-5; TRBD1 might be the D (6 bases). V lost 5 bases, J lost 0 bases, and 11 bases lay in between. There are 15 residues in the CDR3. CDR1 is SNHLY and CDR2 is FYNNEI in the germline V gene. The CDR3 bases are TGTGCCAGCAGTTTCACAGGGAATAGCAATCAGCCCCAGCATTTT. The encoded protein is CASSFTGNSNQPQHF.

CDR3 loop: CSARIGIGSPLHF. DNA for the CDR3: TGCAGTGCTAGAATTGGGATAGGTTCACCCCTCCACTTT. The chain carries TRBV20-1 and TRBJ1-6, with D uncertain. With 2 bases removed from V and 9 bases from J, the gap between germline ends came to 11 bases. The CDR3 has 13 amino acids. CDR1 is DFQATT, CDR2 SNEGSKA, per germline (reference sequence).

This clonotype was found a few times. The CDR3 region is CSVDARTSGGATYNEQFF. CDR3 nucleotide sequence: TGCAGCGTTGATGCTAGGACTAGCGGAGGAGCGACTTACAATGAGCAGTTCTTC. The chain recombines TRBV29-1 with TRBJ2-1, with 10 bases aligning to TRBD2. V was clipped by 3 bases and J by 4 bases; unmatched bases: 15. CDR1 and CDR2 (germline): SQVTM, ANQGSEA. This CDR3 comprises 18 residues.

This clonotype was seen only a few times. The V call is TRBV29-1, the J call TRBJ1-1, with 10 bases matching TRBD1. J lost 4 bases, V lost 3 bases, and 8 bases had no gene match. Germline V lookup: CDR1 SQVTM, CDR2 ANQGSEA. The CDR3 totals 15 residues. The CDR3 DNA is TGCAGCGTTGAGAGGACAGGGGGAGTGGGCACTGAAGCTTTCTTT. Translation gives CSVERTGGVGTEAFF.

This clonotype has a handful of counts. The rearrangement joins TRBV7-8 to TRBJ1-6; D remains ambiguous. The germline V gene encodes CDR1 SGHVS and CDR2 FQNEAQ. V gave up 3 bases and J gave up 7 bases, with 10 bases separating them. The CDR3 runs to 14 residues. The DNA of the CDR3 is TGTGCCAGCAGCTTCAACACGGGGAATTCACCCCTCCACTTT. Its protein product is CASSFNTGNSPLHF.

At least ten counts were recorded for this clonotype. The chain uses TRBV5-1 and TRBJ2-7; 7 bases match TRBD2. There are 13 residues in the CDR3. Germline V gene sequence: CDR1 SGHRS, CDR2 YFSETQ. Trimming cost V 4 bases and J 3 bases; bases outside gene matches: 4. As DNA, the CDR3 is TGCGCCAGCAGCACGTCGGGGGGCTACGAGCAGTACTTC. This sequence encodes CASSTSGGYEQYF.

The chain recombines TRBV29-1 with TRBJ2-5; 9 bases line up with TRBD1. Germline V lookup: CDR1 SQVTM, CDR2 ANQGSEA. Trimming cost V 6 bases and J 2 bases; bases outside gene matches: 16. The CDR3 contains 17 residues. The CDR3 nucleotides are TGCAGCGTGGAACCCGGGACAGGGAGTTTTTGGCAAGAGACCCAGTACTTC. It encodes CSVEPGTGSFWQETQYF.

This clonotype came up a few times. CDR3 sequence (DNA): TGTGCCAGCTCCCCTGCGACTAGCGGAACAGATACGCAGTATTTT. This gives the protein CASSPATSGTDTQYF. This chain links TRBV9 with TRBJ2-3, with 9 bases matching TRBD2. V trimming: 7 bases; J trimming: 3 bases; junction bases outside the gene matches: 9. The CDR3 totals 15 residues. Germline V CDR1 and CDR2: SGDLS, YYNGEE.